A single T cell receptor (beta chain) is shown here with its context. Original processing notes: Amplified reference gene primers provided the basis for estimating nucleated cell counts. Only in-frame clones appear in the TCRdb table, and some are missing; sequencing was by immunoSEQ multiplex PCR. V and J calls and clone size are given by that table; D and trimming were obtained from the DNA. The sample carries roughly 230,000 clones, about 87% recorded once. This entry belongs to a study of blood T cell repertoires in COVID-19. Study summary: Samples representing acute and convalescent COVID-19 were sourced from the United States, Italy and Spain. The cDNA or gDNA used as material had been derived from T cells, B-cell-depleted T cells, or PBMCs.

Germline lookup yields CDR1 LNHDA and CDR2 SQIVND (reference sequence). The CDR3 contains 15 residues. The V gene lost 6 bases and the J gene lost 3 bases, with 17 bases spanning the gap. This chain links TRBV19 with TRBJ1-2; D is undetermined. This clonotype was sampled from a man in his 70s with acute or convalescent COVID-19. What was sequenced was peripheral blood. CDR3 region: CASSLRGPVYYGYTF. DNA of the CDR3: TGTGCCAGTAGCCTCCGCGGGCCCGTTTACTATGGCTACACCTTC. Drawing the rest from reference TRBV19 and TRBJ1-2, the complete variable domain is DGGITQSPKYLFRKEGQNVTLSCEQNLNHDAMYWYRQDPGQGLRLIYYSQIVNDFQKGDIAEGYSVSREKKESFPLTVTSAQKNPTAFYLCASSLRGPVYYGYTFGSGTRLTVV.